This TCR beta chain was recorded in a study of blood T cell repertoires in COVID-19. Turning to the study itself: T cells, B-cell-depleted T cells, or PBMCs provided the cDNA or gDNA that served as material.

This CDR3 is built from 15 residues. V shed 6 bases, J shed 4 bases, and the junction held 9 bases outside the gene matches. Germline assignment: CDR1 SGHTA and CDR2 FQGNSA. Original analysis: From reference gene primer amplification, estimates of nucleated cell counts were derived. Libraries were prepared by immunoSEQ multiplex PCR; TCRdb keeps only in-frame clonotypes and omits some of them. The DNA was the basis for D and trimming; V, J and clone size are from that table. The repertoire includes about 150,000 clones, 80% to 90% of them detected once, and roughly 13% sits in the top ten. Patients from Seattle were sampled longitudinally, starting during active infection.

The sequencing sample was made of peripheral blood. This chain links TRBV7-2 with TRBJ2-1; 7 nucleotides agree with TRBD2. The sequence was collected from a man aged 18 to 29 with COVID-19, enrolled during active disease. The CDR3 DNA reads TGTGCCAGCAGGGGGGGGGACTGGACGTACAATGAGCAGTTCTTC. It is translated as CASRGGDWTYNEQFF. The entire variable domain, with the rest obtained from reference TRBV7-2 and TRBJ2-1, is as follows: GAGVSQSPSNKVTEKGKDVELRCDPISGHTALYWYRQSLGQGLEFLIYFQGNSAPDKSGLPSDRFSAERTGGSVSTLTIQRTQQEDSAVYLCASRGGDWTYNEQFFGPGTRLTVL.